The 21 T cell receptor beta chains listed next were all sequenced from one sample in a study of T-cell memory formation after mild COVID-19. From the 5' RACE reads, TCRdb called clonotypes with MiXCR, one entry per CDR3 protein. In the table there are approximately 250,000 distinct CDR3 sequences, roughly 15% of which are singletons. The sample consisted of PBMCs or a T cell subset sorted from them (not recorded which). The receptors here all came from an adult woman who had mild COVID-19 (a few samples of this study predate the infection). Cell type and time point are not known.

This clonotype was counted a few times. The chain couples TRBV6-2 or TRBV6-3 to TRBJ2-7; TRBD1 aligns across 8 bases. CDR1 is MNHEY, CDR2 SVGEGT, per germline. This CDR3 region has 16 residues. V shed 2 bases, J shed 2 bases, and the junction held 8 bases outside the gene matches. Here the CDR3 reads CASSYGSGTGPYEQYF. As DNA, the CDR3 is TGTGCCAGCAGTTACGGATCCGGGACAGGACCCTACGAGCAGTACTTC.

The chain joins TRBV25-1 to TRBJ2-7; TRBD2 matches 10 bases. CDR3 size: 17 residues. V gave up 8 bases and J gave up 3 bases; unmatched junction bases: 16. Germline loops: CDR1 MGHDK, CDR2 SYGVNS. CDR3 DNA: TGTGCCAGCGCCAAAACTAGCGGGATGGCTGGAGACTACGAGCAGTACTTC. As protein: CASAKTSGMAGDYEQYF.

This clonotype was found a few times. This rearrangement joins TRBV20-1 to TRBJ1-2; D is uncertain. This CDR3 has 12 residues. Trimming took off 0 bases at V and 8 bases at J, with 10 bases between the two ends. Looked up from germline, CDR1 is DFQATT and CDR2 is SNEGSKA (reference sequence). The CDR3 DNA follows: TGCAGTGCTAGAGATCCGGACTGGGGCTACACCTTC. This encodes CSARDPDWGYTF.

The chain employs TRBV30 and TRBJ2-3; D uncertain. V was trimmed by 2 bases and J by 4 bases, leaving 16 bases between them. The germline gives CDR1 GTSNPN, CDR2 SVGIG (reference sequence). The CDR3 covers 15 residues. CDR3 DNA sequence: TGTGCCTGGAGTTTGGGATCCTTGGACGCAGATACGCAGTATTTT. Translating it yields CAWSLGSLDADTQYF.

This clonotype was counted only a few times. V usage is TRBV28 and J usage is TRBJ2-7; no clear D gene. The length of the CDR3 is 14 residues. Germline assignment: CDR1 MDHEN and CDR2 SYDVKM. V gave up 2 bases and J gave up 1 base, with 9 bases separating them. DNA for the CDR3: TGTGCCAGCAGTTTAGGGCTACGATCCTACGAGCAGTACTTC. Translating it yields CASSLGLRSYEQYF.

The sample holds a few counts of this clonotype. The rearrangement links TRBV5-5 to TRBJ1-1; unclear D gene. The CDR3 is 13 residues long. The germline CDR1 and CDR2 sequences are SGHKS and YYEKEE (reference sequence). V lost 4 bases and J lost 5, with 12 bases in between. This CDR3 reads CASSLITGTEAFF. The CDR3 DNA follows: TGTGCCAGCAGCCTCATCACGGGTACTGAAGCTTTCTTT.

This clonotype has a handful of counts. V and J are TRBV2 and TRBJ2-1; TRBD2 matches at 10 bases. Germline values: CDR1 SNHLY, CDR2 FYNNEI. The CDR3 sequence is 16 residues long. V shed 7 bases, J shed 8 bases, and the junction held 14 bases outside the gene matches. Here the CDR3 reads CASTRVRSGGAHEQFF. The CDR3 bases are TGTGCCAGCACCAGAGTGAGAAGCGGGGGGGCCCATGAGCAGTTCTTC.

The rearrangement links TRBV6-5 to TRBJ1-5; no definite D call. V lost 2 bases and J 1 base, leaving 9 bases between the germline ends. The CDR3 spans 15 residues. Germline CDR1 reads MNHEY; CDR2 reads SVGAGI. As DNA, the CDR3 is TGTGCCAGCAGTTACAACCACAGAAGCAATCAGCCCCAGCATTTT. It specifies CASSYNHRSNQPQHF.

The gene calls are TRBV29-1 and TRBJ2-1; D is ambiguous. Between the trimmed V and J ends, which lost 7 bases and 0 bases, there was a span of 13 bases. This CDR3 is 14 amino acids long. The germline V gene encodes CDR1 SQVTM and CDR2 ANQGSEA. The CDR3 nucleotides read TGCAGCGCAAGGGTCTCGTTCTCCTACAATGAGCAGTTCTTC. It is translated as CSARVSFSYNEQFF.

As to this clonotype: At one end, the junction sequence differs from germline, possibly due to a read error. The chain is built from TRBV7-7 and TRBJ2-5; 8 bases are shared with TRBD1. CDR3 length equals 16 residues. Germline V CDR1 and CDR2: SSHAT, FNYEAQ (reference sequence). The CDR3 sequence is CASSLSGQGPQETQYF. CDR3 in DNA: TGTGCTAGCAGCTTATCAGGACAGGGACCCCAAGAGACCCAGTACTTC.

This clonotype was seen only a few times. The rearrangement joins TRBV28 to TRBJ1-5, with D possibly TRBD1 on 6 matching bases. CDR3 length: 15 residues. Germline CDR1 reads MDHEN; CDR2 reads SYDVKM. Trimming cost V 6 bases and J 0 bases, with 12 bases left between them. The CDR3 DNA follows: TGTGCCAGCAGCTTTGGGACAATTAGCAATCAGCCCCAGCATTTT. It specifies CASSFGTISNQPQHF.

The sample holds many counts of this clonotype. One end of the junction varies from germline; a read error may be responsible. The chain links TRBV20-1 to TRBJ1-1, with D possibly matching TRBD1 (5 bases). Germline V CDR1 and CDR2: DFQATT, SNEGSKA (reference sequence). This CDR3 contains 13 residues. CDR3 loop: CSARVQGRTEAFF. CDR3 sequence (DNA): TGCAGTGCGAGAGTCCAGGGAAGGACTGAAGCTTTCTTT.

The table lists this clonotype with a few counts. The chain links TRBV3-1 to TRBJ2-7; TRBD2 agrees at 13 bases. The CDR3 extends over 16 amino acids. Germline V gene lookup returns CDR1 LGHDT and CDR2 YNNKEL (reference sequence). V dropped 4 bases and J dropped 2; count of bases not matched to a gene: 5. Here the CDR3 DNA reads TGTGCCAGCAGCCTCCTCACTAGCGGGGGGGCCTACGAGCAGTACTTC. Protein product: CASSLLTSGGAYEQYF.

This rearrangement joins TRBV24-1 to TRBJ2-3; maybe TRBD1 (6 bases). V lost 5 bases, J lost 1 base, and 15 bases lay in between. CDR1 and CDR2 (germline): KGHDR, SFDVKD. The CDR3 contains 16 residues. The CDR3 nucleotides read TGTGCCACCAGTGGCTTCGGACAGTTTGGCACAGATACGCAGTATTTT. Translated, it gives CATSGFGQFGTDTQYF.

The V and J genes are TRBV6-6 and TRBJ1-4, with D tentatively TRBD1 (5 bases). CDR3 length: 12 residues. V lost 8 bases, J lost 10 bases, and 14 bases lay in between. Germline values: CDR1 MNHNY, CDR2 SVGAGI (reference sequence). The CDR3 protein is CASAERQGKLFF. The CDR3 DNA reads TGTGCCAGCGCGGAACGGCAGGGAAAACTGTTTTTT.

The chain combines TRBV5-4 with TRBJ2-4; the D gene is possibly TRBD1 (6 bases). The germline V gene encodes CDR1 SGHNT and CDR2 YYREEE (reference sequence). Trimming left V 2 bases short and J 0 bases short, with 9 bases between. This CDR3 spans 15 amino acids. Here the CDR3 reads CASSLTGIAKNIQYF. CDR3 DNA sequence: TGTGCCAGCAGCTTAACAGGGATAGCCAAAAACATTCAGTACTTC.

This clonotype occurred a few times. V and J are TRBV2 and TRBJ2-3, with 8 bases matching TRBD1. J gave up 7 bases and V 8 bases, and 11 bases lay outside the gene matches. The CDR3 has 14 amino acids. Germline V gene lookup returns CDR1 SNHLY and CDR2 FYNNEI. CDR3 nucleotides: TGTGCCAGCGGCGGACAGGGAAGGGGCAATACGCAGTATTTT. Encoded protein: CASGGQGRGNTQYF.

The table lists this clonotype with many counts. The CDR3 is CASSQAGTSGQTDTDTQYF. CDR3 in DNA: TGCGCCAGCAGCCAGGCTGGGACTAGCGGACAGACAGACACAGATACGCAGTATTTT. The chain carries TRBV4-3 and TRBJ2-3; 11 bases align to TRBD2. J gave up 2 bases and V 3 bases, and 13 bases lay outside the gene matches. There are 19 residues in the CDR3. Germline loops: CDR1 LGHNA, CDR2 YSLEER.

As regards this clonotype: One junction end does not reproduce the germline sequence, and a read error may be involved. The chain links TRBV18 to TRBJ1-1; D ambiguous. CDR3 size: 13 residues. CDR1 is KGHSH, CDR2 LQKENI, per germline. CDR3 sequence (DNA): TGTGCCAGCGCTTTGGACTGGAACGCTGAAGCTTTCTTT. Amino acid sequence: CASALDWNAEAFF.

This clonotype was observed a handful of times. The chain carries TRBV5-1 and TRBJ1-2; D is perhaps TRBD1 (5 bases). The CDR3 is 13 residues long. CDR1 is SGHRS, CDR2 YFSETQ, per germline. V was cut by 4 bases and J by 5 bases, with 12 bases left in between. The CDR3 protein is CASSAGTQYGYTF. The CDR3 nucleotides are TGCGCCAGCAGCGCCGGGACCCAGTATGGCTACACCTTC.

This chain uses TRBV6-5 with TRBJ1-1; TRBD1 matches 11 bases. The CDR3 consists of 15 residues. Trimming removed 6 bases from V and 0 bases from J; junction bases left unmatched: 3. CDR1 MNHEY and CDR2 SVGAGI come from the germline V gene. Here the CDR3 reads CASRRTGGMNTEAFF. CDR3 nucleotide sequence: TGTGCCAGCAGAAGGACAGGGGGCATGAACACTGAAGCTTTCTTT.